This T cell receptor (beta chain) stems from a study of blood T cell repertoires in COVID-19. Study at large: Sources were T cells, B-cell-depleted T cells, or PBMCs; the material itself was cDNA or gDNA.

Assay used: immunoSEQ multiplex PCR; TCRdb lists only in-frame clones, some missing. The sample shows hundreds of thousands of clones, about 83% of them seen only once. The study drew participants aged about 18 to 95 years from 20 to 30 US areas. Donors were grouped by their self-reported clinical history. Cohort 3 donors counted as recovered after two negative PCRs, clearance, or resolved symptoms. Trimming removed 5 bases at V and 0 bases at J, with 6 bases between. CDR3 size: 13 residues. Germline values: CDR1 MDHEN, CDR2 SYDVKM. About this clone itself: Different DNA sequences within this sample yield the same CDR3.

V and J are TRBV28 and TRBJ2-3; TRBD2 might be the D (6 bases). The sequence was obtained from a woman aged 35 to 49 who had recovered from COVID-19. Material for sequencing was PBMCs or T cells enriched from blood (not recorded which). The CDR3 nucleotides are TGTGCCAGCAGTGGGGGGAGCACAGATACGCAGTATTTT. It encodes CASSGGSTDTQYF.